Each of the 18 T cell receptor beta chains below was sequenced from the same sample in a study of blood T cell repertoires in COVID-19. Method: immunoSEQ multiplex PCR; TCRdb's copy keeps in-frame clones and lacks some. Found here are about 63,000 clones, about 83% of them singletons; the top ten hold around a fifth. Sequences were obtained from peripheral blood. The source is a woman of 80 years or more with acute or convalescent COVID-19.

This CDR3 is CASSSVTSGGIRTDTQYF. CDR3 coding DNA: TGCGCCAGCAGCTCAGTGACTAGCGGGGGGATTCGCACAGATACGCAGTATTTT. V usage is TRBV5-1 and J usage is TRBJ2-3, with TRBD2 identical over 13 bases. V shed 3 bases, J shed 1 base, and the junction held 8 bases outside the gene matches. Germline CDR1 and CDR2: SGHRS and YFSETQ. There are 18 residues in the CDR3. Together with reference TRBV5-1 and TRBJ2-3, the CDR3 gives the full variable domain: KAGVTQTPRYLIKTRGQQVTLSCSPISGHRSVSWYQQTPGQGLQFLFEYFSETQRNKGNFPGRFSGRQFSNSRSEMNVSTLELGDSALYLCASSSVTSGGIRTDTQYFGPGTRLTVL.

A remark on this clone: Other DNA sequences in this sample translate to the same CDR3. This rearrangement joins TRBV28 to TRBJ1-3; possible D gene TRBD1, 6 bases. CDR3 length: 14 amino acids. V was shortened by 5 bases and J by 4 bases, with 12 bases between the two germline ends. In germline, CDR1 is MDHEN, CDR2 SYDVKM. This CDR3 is CASSPGGAGNTIYF. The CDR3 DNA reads TGTGCCAGCAGTCCCGGGGGGGCAGGAAACACCATATATTTT. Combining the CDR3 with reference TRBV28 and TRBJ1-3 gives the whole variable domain DVKVTQSSRYLVKRTGEKVFLECVQDMDHENMFWYRQDPGLGLRLIYFSYDVKMKEKGDIPEGYSVSREKKERFSLILESASTNQTSMYLCASSPGGAGNTIYFGEGSWLTVV.

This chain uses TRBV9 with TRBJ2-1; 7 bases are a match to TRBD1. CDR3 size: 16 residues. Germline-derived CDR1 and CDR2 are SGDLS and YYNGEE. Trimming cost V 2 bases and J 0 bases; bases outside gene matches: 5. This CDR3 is CASSVRGDSSYNEQFF. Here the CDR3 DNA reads TGTGCCAGCAGCGTTAGAGGGGACAGCTCCTACAATGAGCAGTTCTTC.

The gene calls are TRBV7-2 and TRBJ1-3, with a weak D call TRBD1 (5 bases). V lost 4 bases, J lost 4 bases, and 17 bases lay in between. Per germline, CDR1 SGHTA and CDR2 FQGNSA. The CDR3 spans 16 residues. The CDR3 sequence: CASSSQVGRTGNTIYF. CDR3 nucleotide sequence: TGTGCCAGCAGCTCCCAGGTGGGGCGCACAGGAAACACCATATATTTT.

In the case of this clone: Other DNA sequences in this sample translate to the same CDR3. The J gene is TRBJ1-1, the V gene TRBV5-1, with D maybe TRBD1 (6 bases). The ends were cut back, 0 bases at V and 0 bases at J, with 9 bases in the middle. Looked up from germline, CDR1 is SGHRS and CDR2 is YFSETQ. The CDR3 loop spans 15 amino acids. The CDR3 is CASSLGAGVNTEAFF. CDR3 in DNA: TGCGCCAGCAGCTTGGGCGCAGGGGTGAACACTGAAGCTTTCTTT.

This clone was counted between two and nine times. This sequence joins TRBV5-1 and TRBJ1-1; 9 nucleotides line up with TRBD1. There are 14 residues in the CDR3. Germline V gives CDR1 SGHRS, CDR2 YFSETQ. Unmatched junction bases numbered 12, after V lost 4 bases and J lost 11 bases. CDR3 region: CASSPSGTGLAAFF. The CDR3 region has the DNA TGCGCCAGCAGCCCTTCAGGGACAGGGCTGGCGGCTTTCTTT.

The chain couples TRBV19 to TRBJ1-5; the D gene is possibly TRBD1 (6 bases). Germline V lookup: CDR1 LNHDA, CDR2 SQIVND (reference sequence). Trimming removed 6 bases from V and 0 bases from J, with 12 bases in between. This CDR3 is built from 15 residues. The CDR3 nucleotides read TGTGCCAGTAGGACGGGACAAAATAGCAATCAGCCCCAGCATTTT. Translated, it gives CASRTGQNSNQPQHF.

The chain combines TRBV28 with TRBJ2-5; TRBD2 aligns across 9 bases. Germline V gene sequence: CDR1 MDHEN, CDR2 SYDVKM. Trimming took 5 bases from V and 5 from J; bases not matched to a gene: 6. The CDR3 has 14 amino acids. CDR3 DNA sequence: TGTGCCAGCAGTCTTCTAGCGGGGATGGAGACCCAGTACTTC. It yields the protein CASSLLAGMETQYF.

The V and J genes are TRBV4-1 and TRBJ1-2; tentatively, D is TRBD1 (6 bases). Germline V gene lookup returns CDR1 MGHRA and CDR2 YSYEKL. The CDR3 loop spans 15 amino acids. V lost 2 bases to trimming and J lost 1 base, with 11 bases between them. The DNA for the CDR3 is TGCGCCAGCAGCCAAACTTCAGGGGTTAACTATGGCTACACCTTC. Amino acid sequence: CASSQTSGVNYGYTF.

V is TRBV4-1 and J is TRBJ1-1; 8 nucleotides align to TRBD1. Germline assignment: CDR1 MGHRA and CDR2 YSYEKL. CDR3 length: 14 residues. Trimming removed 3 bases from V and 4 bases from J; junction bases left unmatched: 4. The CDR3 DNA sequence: TGCGCCAGCAGCCATCCTGGACAGGGCACTGAAGCTTTCTTT. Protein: CASSHPGQGTEAFF.

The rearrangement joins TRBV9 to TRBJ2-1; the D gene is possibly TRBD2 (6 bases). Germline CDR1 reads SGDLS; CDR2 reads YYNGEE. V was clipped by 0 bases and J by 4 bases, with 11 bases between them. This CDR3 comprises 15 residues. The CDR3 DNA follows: TGTGCCAGCAGCGTAGGGCGGGGTGATTACAATGAGCAGTTCTTC. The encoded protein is CASSVGRGDYNEQFF.

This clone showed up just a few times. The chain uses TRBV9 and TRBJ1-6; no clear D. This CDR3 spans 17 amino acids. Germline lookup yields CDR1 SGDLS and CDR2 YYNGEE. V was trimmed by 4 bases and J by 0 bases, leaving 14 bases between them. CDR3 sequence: CASSPSVASSYNSPLHF. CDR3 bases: TGTGCCAGCAGCCCATCAGTAGCGAGCTCCTATAATTCACCCCTCCACTTT. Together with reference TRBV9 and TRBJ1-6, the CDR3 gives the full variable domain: DSGVTQTPKHLITATGQRVTLRCSPRSGDLSVYWYQQSLDQGLQFLIQYYNGEERAKGNILERFSAQQFPDLHSELNLSSLELGDSALYFCASSPSVASSYNSPLHFGNGTRLTVT.

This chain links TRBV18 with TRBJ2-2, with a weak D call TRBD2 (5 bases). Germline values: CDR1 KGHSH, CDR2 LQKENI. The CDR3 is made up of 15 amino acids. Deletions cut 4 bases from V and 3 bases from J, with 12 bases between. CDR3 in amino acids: CASSLGLLYTGELFF. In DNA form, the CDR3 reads TGTGCCAGCTCACTCGGACTCCTTTACACCGGGGAGCTGTTTTTT.

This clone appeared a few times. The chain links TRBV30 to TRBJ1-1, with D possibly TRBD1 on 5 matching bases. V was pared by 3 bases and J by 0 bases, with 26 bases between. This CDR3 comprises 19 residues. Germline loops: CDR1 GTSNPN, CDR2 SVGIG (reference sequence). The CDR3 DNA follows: TGTGCCTGGAGACTAATACCAGTCATGAGACAGCCTTTGAACACTGAAGCTTTCTTT. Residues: CAWRLIPVMRQPLNTEAFF.

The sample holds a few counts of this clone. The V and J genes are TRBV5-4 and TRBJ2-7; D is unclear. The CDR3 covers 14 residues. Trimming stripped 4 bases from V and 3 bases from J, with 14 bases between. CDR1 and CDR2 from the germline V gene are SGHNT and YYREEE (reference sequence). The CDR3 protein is CASSGAPNNYEQYF. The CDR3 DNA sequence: TGTGCCAGCAGCGGAGCCCCGAATAACTACGAGCAGTACTTC. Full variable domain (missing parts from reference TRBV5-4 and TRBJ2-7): ETGVTQSPTHLIKTRGQQVTLRCSSQSGHNTVSWYQQALGQGPQFIFQYYREEENGRGNFPPRFSGLQFPNYSSELNVNALELDDSALYLCASSGAPNNYEQYFGPGTRLTVT.

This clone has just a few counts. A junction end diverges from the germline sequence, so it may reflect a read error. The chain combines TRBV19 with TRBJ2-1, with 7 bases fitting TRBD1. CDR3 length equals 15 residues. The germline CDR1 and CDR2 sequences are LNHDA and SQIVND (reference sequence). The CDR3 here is CASSLDRVQGDEQFF. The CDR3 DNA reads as TGTGCCAGTAGTTTAGACAGGGTCCAAGGGGATGAGCAGTTCTTC.

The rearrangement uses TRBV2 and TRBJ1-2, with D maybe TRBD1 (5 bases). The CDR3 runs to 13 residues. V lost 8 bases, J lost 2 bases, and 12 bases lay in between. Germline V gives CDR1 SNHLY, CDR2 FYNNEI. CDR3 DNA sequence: TGTGCCAGCTTCACCGACAGAAACTATGGCTACACCTTC. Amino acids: CASFTDRNYGYTF.

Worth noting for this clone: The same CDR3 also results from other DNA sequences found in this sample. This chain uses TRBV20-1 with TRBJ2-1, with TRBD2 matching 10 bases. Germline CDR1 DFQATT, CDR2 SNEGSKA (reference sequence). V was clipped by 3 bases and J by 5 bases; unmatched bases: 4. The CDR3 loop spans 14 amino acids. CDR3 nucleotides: TGCAGTGCTAGTGGTCTAGCGGGGGACAATGAGCAGTTCTTC. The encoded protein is CSASGLAGDNEQFF.